This T cell receptor (beta chain) was identified in a study of T-cell reconstitution after alpha-beta-depleted transplantation in children. V gave up 1 base and J gave up 0 bases, with 10 bases separating them. CDR3 length: 14 amino acids. Germline assignment: CDR1 DFQATT and CDR2 SNEGSKA (reference sequence). Whole-study results and caveats: Recipient T cells and thymic progenitors that survived gave rise to the high TCRbeta diversity observed at day 60 in some patients.

This clonotype has more than one count but fewer than ten. Antigen unknown. Using unique molecular identifiers, the investigators prepared the TCRbeta library. Using its own MiXCR run on the PCR reads, TCRdb lists one record per CDR3 protein. The sample has 550,000 to 600,000 distinct CDR3 sequences, 20% to 25% seen once; the top ten hold roughly 15%. The gene calls are TRBV20-1 and TRBJ2-7; D is uncertain. The TCR sequence derives from a boy younger than two who had a stem cell transplant for acute myeloid leukemia, so the T cells may come from the graft donor. The material was PBMCs, mostly from graft donor cells, obtained 360 days after TCRalphabeta/CD19-depleted stem cell transplant. The CDR3 region has the DNA TGCAGTGCTAGAGCAATGGTGAGCTCCTACGAGCAGTACTTC. Residues: CSARAMVSSYEQYF.